The clone carrying this TCR beta chain was counted between two and nine times. The isolated RNA, all of it, was reverse transcribed, so expressed TCRB transcripts were what got sequenced. Assay: immunoSEQ multiplex PCR; the TCRdb copy retains only in-frame clones and omits some. The sample yields around 500,000 clones, approximately 28% seen once. Trimming took 1 base from V and 0 from J, leaving 7 bases between them. CDR1 is SEHNR and CDR2 is FQNEAQ in the germline V gene (reference sequence). The CDR3 runs to 15 residues. The sample comes from a study of beta chain features in type 1 diabetes. On the study more broadly: Healthy donors resembled patients in age, gender and cell yields. Cells sorted and examined across all samples totaled roughly 100,000,000.

One heparinised blood draw, averaging roughly 120 mL, came from each donor. The sequence derives from a man in his late teens or twenties in good health. Sequenced sample: naive CD4+ T cells from blood. The chain is built from TRBV7-9 and TRBJ2-1; no reliable D call. The CDR3 bases are TGTGCCAGCAGCTTAGTTTGGGGCTCCTACAATGAGCAGTTCTTC. It yields the protein CASSLVWGSYNEQFF.